This T cell receptor beta chain was profiled in a study of technical replicates of blood from several donors. Here immunoSEQ multiplex PCR was the method, and the copy in TCRdb shows in-frame clones only, minus some. The data contain more than 65,000 clones, about 97% of them singletons. CDR1 MNHNS and CDR2 SASEGT come from the germline V gene. The CDR3 is 14 residues long. The V end was cut by 6 bases, the J end by 2 bases, with 14 bases between. The chain employs TRBV6-1 and TRBJ2-7; D might be TRBD1 (6 bases). The receptor comes from a human donor in good health. Sequenced: T cells isolated from PBMCs. The CDR3 region is CASRPQGVTYEQYF. For the CDR3, the DNA is TGTGCCAGCAGACCACAGGGAGTGACCTACGAGCAGTACTTC.